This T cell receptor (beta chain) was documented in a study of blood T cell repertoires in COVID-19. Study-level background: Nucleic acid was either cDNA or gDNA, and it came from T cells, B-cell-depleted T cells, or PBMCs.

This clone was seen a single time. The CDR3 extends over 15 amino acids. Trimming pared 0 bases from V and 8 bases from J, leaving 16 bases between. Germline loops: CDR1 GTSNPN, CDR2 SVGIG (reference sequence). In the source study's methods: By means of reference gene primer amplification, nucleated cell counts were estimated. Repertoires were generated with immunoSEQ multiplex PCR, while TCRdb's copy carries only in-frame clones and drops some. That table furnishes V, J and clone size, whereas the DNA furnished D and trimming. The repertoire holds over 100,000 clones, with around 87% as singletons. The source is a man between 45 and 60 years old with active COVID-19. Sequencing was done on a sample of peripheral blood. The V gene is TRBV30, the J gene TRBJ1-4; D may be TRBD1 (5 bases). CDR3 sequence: CAWSVFSGDGEKLFF. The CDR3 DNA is TGTGCCTGGAGTGTATTTTCGGGGGACGGGGAAAAACTGTTTTTT.